The following is a T cell receptor beta chain sequence with its context. Its antigen is unidentified. This sample is drawn from a study of cytomegalovirus exposure and HLA in healthy donors. Study observations and caveats: In an earlier analysis, most TCR beta V segments were productive about 87% or about 30% of the time. Excluded: some indistinguishable V segments such as TRBV6-2 and TRBV6-3. Analysis performed later found 16,951 TCR beta sequences associated with HLA alleles at 0.05 false discovery rate.

The CDR3 contains 15 residues. Germline V CDR1 and CDR2: MNHNS, SASEGT. The V and J ends lost 7 bases and 5 bases, in that order; junction bases with no gene match: 12. 60 Vbeta and 13 Jbeta primers were used in PCR. Produced via immunoSEQ multiplex PCR; TCRdb's table is partial and in-frame only. The sample lists 90,000 to 120,000 clones, around 85% occurring once. Sequencing was performed on PBMCs. The chain recombines TRBV6-1 with TRBJ2-7; 9 nucleotides match TRBD1. This clonotype was sampled from a man aged 25 to 45 in good health and CMV-seronegative. CDR3: CASNTETGGYHEQYF. The CDR3 bases are TGTGCCAGCAATACAGAGACAGGGGGATACCACGAGCAGTACTTC.